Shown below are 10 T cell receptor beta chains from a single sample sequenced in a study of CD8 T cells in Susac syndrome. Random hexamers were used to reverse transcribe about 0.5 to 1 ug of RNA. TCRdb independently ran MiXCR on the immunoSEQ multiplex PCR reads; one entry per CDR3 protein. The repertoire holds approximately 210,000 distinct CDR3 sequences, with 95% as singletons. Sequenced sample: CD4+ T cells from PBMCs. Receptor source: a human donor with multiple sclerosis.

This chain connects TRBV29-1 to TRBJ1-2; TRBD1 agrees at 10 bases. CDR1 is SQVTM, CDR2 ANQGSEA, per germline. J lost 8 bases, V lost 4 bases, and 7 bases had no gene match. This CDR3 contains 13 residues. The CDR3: CSVGPGQGNGYTF. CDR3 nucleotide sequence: TGCAGCGTTGGTCCGGGACAGGGGAACGGCTACACCTTC.

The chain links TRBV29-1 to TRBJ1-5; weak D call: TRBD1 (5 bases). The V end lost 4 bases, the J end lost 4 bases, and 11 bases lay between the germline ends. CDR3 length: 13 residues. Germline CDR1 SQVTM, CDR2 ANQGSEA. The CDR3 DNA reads TGCAGCGTTGCCGCGACAGCTAATCAGCCCCAGCATTTT. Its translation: CSVAATANQPQHF.

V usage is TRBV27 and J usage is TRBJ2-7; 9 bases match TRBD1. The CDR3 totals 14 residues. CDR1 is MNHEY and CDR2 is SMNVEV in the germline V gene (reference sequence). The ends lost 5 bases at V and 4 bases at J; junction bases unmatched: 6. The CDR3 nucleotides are TGTGCCAGCAGTCTACAGGGGGCGCCGTACGAGCAGTACTTC. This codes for CASSLQGAPYEQYF.

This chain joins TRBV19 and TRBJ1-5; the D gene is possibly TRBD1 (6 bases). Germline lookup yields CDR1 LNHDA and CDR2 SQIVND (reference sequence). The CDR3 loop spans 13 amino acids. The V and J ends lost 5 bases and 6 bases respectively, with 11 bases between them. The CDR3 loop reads CASSDQGRQPQHF. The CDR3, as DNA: TGTGCCAGTAGTGATCAGGGGCGTCAGCCCCAGCATTTT.

The CDR3 DNA reads TGTGCCAGTAGTTCCGGGACCGGGGAGACCCAGTACTTC. Protein: CASSSGTGETQYF. The genes are TRBV19 and TRBJ2-5, with D perhaps being TRBD1 or TRBD2 (5 bases each). The CDR3 has 13 residues. Germline-derived CDR1 and CDR2 are LNHDA and SQIVND (reference sequence). Trimming pared 5 bases from V and 5 bases from J, leaving 12 bases between.

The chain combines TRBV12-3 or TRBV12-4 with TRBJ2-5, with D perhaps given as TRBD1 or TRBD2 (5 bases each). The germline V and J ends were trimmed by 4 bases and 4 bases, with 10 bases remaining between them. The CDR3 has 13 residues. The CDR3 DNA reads TGTGCCAGCAGTTCAGGGAGACGAGAGACCCAGTACTTC. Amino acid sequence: CASSSGRRETQYF.

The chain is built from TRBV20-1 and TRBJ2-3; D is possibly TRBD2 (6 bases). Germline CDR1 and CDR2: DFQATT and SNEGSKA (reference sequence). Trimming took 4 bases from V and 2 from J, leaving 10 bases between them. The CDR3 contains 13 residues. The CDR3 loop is CSATRGNTDTQYF. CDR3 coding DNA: TGCAGTGCTACCCGGGGGAACACAGATACGCAGTATTTT.

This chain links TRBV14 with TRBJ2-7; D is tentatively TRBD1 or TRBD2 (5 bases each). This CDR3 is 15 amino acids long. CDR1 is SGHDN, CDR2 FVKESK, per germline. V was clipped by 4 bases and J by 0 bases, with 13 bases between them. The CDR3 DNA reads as TGTGCCAGCAGCCGGGGGAGCCGAAGCTCCTACGAGCAGTACTTC. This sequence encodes CASSRGSRSSYEQYF.

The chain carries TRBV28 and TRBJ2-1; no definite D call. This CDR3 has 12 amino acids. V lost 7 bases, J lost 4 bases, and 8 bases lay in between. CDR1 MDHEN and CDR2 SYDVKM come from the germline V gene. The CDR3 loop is CASTWGYNEQFF. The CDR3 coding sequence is TGTGCCAGCACCTGGGGTTACAATGAGCAGTTCTTC.

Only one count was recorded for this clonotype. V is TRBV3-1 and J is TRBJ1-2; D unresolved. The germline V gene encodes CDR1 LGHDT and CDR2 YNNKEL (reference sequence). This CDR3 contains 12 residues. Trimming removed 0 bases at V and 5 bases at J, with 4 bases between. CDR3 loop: CASSQEQYGYTF. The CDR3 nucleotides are TGTGCCAGCAGCCAAGAACAATATGGCTACACCTTC.